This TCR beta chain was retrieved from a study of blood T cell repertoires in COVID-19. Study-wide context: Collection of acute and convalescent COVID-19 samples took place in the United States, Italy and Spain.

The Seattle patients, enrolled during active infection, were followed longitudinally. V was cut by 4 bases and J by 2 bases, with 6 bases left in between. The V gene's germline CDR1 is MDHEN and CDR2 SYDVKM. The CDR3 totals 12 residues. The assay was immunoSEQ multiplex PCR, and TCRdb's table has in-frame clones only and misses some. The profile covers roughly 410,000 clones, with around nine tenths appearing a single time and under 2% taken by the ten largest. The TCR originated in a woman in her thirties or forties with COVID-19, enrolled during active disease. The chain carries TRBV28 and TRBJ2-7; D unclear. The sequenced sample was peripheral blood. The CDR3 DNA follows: TGTGCCAGCAGTTCGTATCCCTACGAGCAGTACTTC. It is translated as CASSSYPYEQYF.